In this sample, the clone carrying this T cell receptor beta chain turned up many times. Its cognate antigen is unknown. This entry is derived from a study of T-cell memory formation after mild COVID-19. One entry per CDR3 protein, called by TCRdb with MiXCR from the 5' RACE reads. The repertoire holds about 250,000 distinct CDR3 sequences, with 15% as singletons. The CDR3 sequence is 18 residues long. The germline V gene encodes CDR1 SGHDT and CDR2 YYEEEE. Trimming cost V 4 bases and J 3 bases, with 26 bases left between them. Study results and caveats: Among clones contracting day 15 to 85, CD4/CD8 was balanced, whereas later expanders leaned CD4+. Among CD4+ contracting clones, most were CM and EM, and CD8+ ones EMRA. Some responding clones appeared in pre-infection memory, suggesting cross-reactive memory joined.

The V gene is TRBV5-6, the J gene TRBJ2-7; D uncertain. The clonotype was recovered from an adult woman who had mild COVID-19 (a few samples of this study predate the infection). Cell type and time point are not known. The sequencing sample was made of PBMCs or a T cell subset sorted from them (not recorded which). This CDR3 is CASSGGRSAGPQYYEQYF. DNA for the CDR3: TGTGCCAGCAGCGGCGGACGATCGGCAGGCCCTCAATACTACGAGCAGTACTTC.